A single T cell receptor beta chain is shown here with its context. This clonotype was observed once. It lacks a known antigen. Base quality data are lacking; no much larger clone is found one base away. These data originate in a study of blood T cells in healthy people across ages (dated by TCRdb to between 2014 and 2016). For the study in its entirety: In model experiments, roughly one uniquely barcoded TCR beta cDNA molecule per two T cells was captured by template switching. Age-related changes in TCR beta repertoire diversity were measured in the study by deep sequencing normalized with unique cDNA molecular identifiers. Four age groups were formed from the donors: young (average around 15 years), middle-aged (around 37), aged (roughly 58) and long-lived (less than 85). Donors of different ages were randomly distributed across sequencing lanes to avoid experimental bias. For two donors (one aged 18 to 29 and one aged 80 or older), the study analyzed two additional independent replicas of 1 million unique cDNA reads from the same blood draw. Summary of the overall study and its limitations: Observed TCR beta diversity per million T cells fell roughly linearly with age, and a significant reduction was already apparent by age roughly 41. The long-lived group showed more naive CD4+ T cells, fewer expanded clones and increased TCR diversity than the aged group, suggesting age selection. There was a strong correlation between observed TCR beta diversity and the percentage of naive T cells measured by flow cytometry. Because donor CMV infection status was unknown, age-related changes in expanded clonotypes were potentially confounded. Estimates of total diversity based on one million sequenced T cells were considered lower bounds and underestimates. Because profiling used bulk unsorted PBMCs, naive and antigen-experienced compartments could not be compared conclusively.

Libraries were built with 5' RACE. The sequencer listed for this sample is Illumina HiSeq 2500. A second PCR of roughly 6 to 12 cycles was performed with a sample-barcoded 5' primer and a J-beta primer mix. Each TCR beta cDNA molecule received a unique molecular identifier from a template-switch 5' adaptor carrying 12 random nucleotides. At least 3 million CDR3-containing paired-end reads were obtained from each sample. All of the RNA was converted into first-strand cDNA using the Mint cDNA synthesis kit, with a TRBC-specific oligonucleotide serving as the primer. All cDNA was treated with uracil-DNA glycosylase and then went through a first 18-cycle PCR with the universal primers M1SS and BC2_uni_R. In the source study's methods: Each sample was normalized by randomly selecting 1 million high-quality reads, each carrying a distinct molecular identifier. Instead of being binned into consensus sequences, reads with shared molecular identifiers were discarded. MiTCR, set to a Q25 quality threshold and the strictest error-elimination algorithm, was used for CDR3 identification, clonotype clustering and error correction. Lower-bound total TCR beta diversity was estimated with a nonparametric unseen species model using Euler transformation. TCRdb ran its own pipeline on the public reads, namely fastp trimming at Q25 and MiXCR clone calling, and kept in-frame beta chains. Rows with a matching CDR3 protein are joined into one entry that keeps the most common DNA and genes. TCRdb's processing, not the authors' own work, is the source of the V and J calls. Here the sample has about 1.8 million distinct CDR3 sequences; roughly 50% occur a single time. Roughly 2% of the sample lies in the top ten.

The CDR3, cysteine through phenylalanine, is 15 amino acids long. The DNA shown is the 45-base CDR3, in frame from base 1. The germline V gene supplies CDR1 MNHNS and CDR2 SASEGT. V is clipped by 0 bases and J by 5 bases, and the sequence between their germline boundaries is 13 bases long. The donors were roughly 40 Caucasian individuals from Russia, aged roughly 6 to 100 years, who were systemically healthy. Around 10 milliliters of peripheral blood were collected from each donor into EDTA-treated Vacutainer tubes. Ficoll-Paque density-gradient centrifugation was used to isolate PBMCs, with at least 7 million obtained per sample. Total RNA, at least 6 micrograms per sample, was extracted from PBMCs with Trizol reagent. The percentages of naive CD45RAhigh/CD27high T cells were determined by flow cytometry on a PBMC aliquot from every donor.

The origin of this receptor is a woman in her thirties or forties in good health. The material sequenced was blood. The sequence links TRBV6-1 to TRBJ1-2; perhaps TRBD1 is the D gene, with 5 bases matching. The DNA sequence follows: TGTGCCAGCAGTGAAGCGCTGGGGGAGCGGTATGGCTACACCTTC. It codes for CASSEALGERYGYTF.